The 16 T cell receptor beta chains reported below all come from one sample, sequenced in a study of radiotherapy plus CTLA-4 blockade in lung cancer. Measured with immunoSEQ multiplex PCR; TCRdb has only the in-frame clones, and not every one. The repertoire holds tens of thousands of clones, with more than 85% as singletons. This material consisted of peripheral blood, taken from a patient treated with radiotherapy plus ipilimumab. These receptors were obtained from a human donor with non-small cell lung cancer that progressed on radiotherapy plus ipilimumab.

The chain uses TRBV27 and TRBJ2-3; 9 nucleotides match TRBD2. Trimming took 3 bases from V and 6 from J; bases not matched to a gene: 7. Germline V CDR1 and CDR2: MNHEY, SMNVEV (reference sequence). This CDR3 comprises 15 residues. CDR3 amino acids: CASSLGGRARDTQYF. The CDR3 nucleotides read TGTGCCAGCAGTTTGGGCGGGAGGGCCCGGGATACGCAGTATTTT.

The chain combines TRBV29-1 with TRBJ2-5; D gene unclear. Trimming stripped 0 bases from V and 5 bases from J, with 7 bases between. The V gene's germline CDR1 is SQVTM and CDR2 ANQGSEA. The CDR3 runs 12 residues. CDR3 in DNA: TGCAGCGTTGAAGATAAACGTGAGACCCAGTACTTC. It yields the protein CSVEDKRETQYF.

This clone is a singleton in its sample. The chain carries TRBV30 and TRBJ2-3, with 10 bases that match TRBD2. CDR3 length: 17 amino acids. V lost 4 bases and J lost 0; bases outside the gene matches: 10. The germline gives CDR1 GTSNPN, CDR2 SVGIG (reference sequence). The DNA for the CDR3 is TGTGCCTGGAACCAACCGGGACTAGCGTCTAGCACAGATACGCAGTATTTT. Residues: CAWNQPGLASSTDTQYF.

Here the CDR3 DNA reads TGTGCCAGCAGCAGCGATTATTTGTCGGGGTGGAGGGACTACGAGCAGTACTTC. It codes for CASSSDYLSGWRDYEQYF. V and J are TRBV7-2 and TRBJ2-7, with a tentative D call TRBD2 (6 bases). Germline V gene data show CDR1 as SGHTA and CDR2 as FQGNSA. Trimming pared 5 bases from V and 3 bases from J, leaving 26 bases between. This CDR3 contains 18 residues.

The V and J genes are TRBV5-1 and TRBJ2-5; 7 positions match TRBD1. J gave up 3 bases and V 3 bases, and 2 bases lay outside the gene matches. Germline V gene lookup returns CDR1 SGHRS and CDR2 YFSETQ. CDR3 length: 13 residues. The CDR3 loop reads CASSYQGEETQYF. DNA for the CDR3: TGCGCCAGCAGCTATCAGGGGGAAGAGACCCAGTACTTC.

CDR3: CASSSRGLETQYF. The CDR3 bases are TGTGCCAGCAGCTCCAGGGGGCTGGAGACCCAGTACTTC. V and J are TRBV7-9 and TRBJ2-5; 8 bases are shared with TRBD1. The CDR3 length is 13 residues. Germline V CDR1 and CDR2: SEHNR, FQNEAQ (reference sequence). V was pared by 4 bases and J by 5 bases, with 3 bases of the junction left unmatched.

The chain has TRBV6-4 and TRBJ1-2; D not resolved. CDR1 is MRHNA and CDR2 is SNTAGT in the germline V gene. V was trimmed by 6 bases and J by 6 bases, leaving 20 bases between them. This CDR3 region has 15 residues. The CDR3 is CASSPRGSRRDGYTF. Here the CDR3 DNA reads TGTGCCAGCAGCCCCCGTGGCAGCAGGAGGGATGGCTACACCTTC.

The chain carries TRBV4-3 and TRBJ1-2, with 7 bases identical to TRBD1. Germline assignment: CDR1 LGHNA and CDR2 YSLEER. This CDR3 comprises 15 residues. The junction had 4 bases not matched to a gene; V was cut back by 1 base and J by 2 bases. CDR3 loop: CASSQAPTGNYGYTF. The CDR3 coding sequence is TGCGCCAGCAGCCAAGCTCCGACAGGGAACTATGGCTACACCTTC.

This chain connects TRBV7-9 to TRBJ2-1, with D possibly matching TRBD2 (5 bases). This CDR3 spans 14 amino acids. Germline CDR1 reads SEHNR; CDR2 reads FQNEAQ (reference sequence). Between the trimmed V and J ends, which lost 0 bases and 7 bases, there was a span of 10 bases. The CDR3, as DNA: TGTGCCAGCAGCTTAGCGGGAGCGGTGAATGAGCAGTTCTTC. Translation: CASSLAGAVNEQFF.

Worth noting for this clone: A read error may produce the germline difference seen at one junction end. This rearrangement joins TRBV4-1 to TRBJ1-3; D is undetermined. The germline V gene has CDR1 MGHRA and CDR2 YSYEKL. The CDR3 spans 16 residues. CDR3 sequence reads: CASSLRPNSPGNTIYF. CDR3 DNA: TGTGCCAGCAGCCTCCGACCCAATTCGCCCGGAAACACCATATATTTT.

The V and J genes are TRBV4-3 and TRBJ2-7; D may be TRBD1 (5 bases). This CDR3 spans 14 amino acids. The V gene's germline CDR1 is LGHNA and CDR2 YSLEER. The ends were cut back, 1 base at V and 4 bases at J, with 11 bases in the middle. CDR3 sequence reads: CASSQGRALYEQYF. Written as DNA, the CDR3 is TGCGCCAGCAGCCAAGGCAGGGCCCTTTACGAGCAGTACTTC.

A single count supports this clone. The J gene is TRBJ2-3, the V gene TRBV9, with 10 bases fitting TRBD2. From germline, CDR1 is SGDLS and CDR2 YYNGEE. Trimming removed 1 base from V and 5 bases from J; junction bases left unmatched: 7. The CDR3 runs 16 residues. For the CDR3, the DNA is TGTGCCAGCAGCGTATCAACTAGCGGGAAGGGAGATACGCAGTATTTT. Translation gives CASSVSTSGKGDTQYF.

The rearrangement joins TRBV6-5 to TRBJ2-3; perhaps D is TRBD1 or TRBD2 (6 bases each). V dropped 5 bases and J dropped 1 base, with 13 bases sitting between them. Germline CDR1 and CDR2: MNHEY and SVGAGI. CDR3 size: 15 residues. CDR3: CASSPLRGGTDTQYF. The CDR3 coding sequence is TGTGCCAGCAGTCCCTTGAGGGGGGGCACAGATACGCAGTATTTT.

The chain links TRBV6-5 to TRBJ2-1; D perhaps matches TRBD2 (5 bases). The CDR3 is 14 amino acids. From germline, CDR1 is MNHEY and CDR2 SVGAGI. Trimming removed 5 bases at V and 7 bases at J, with 15 bases between. The chain's CDR3 is CASSPTLVRNEQFF. CDR3 DNA sequence: TGTGCCAGCAGTCCTACACTAGTGCGGAATGAGCAGTTCTTC.

The rearrangement uses TRBV18 and TRBJ1-5; D is undetermined. The length of the CDR3 is 13 residues. V was cut by 3 bases and J by 1 base, with 4 bases left in between. The germline V gene has CDR1 KGHSH and CDR2 LQKENI. The CDR3 DNA sequence: TGTGCCAGCTCACCGGGCAGCAATCAGCCCCAGCATTTT. It specifies CASSPGSNQPQHF.

The chain carries TRBV6-5 and TRBJ2-1; tentative D call: TRBD2 (5 bases). Trimming took 2 bases from V and 4 from J, leaving 9 bases between them. The CDR3 is 14 amino acids. CDR1 is MNHEY, CDR2 SVGAGI, per germline. CDR3: CASSYPTRYNEQFF. The CDR3 DNA sequence: TGTGCCAGCAGTTACCCAACTAGATACAATGAGCAGTTCTTC.